These 4 T cell receptor beta chains were sequenced from one sample in a study of blood T cell repertoires in COVID-19. Assay: immunoSEQ multiplex PCR; the TCRdb copy retains only in-frame clones and omits some. This repertoire shows 350,000 to 400,000 clones, roughly 87% found once; its top ten account for roughly 3%. The sequencing input was PBMCs or T cells enriched from blood (not recorded which). These receptors were taken from a woman between 25 and 40 years old who had recovered from COVID-19.

The rearrangement uses TRBV7-9 and TRBJ1-1; 9 bases match TRBD1. Trimming cost V 5 bases and J 4 bases; bases outside gene matches: 14. The CDR3 sequence is 17 residues long. Germline lookup yields CDR1 SEHNR and CDR2 FQNEAQ (reference sequence). CDR3 region: CASSTRPGTGKSTEAFF. DNA of the CDR3: TGTGCCAGCAGCACCCGTCCCGGGACAGGGAAGAGCACTGAAGCTTTCTTT.

This clone has a handful of counts. CDR3 residues: CASSRDRDEQYF. The CDR3 DNA reads as TGTGCCAGCAGTAGGGACAGGGACGAGCAGTACTTC. The chain has TRBV2 and TRBJ2-7; the match to TRBD1 covers 9 bases. Germline trimming cut 5 bases from V and 5 bases from J; bases unmatched to any gene: 1. This CDR3 is 12 amino acids long. Germline loops: CDR1 SNHLY, CDR2 FYNNEI.

This sequence joins TRBV6-5 and TRBJ2-7; 10 bases align to TRBD1. CDR1 is MNHEY, CDR2 SVGAGI, per germline. This CDR3 is built from 15 residues. V trimming: 4 bases; J trimming: 1 base; junction bases outside the gene matches: 4. In DNA, the CDR3 is TGTGCCAGCAGTTCCTGGGACAGGGGATCCTACGAGCAGTACTTC. Its protein is CASSSWDRGSYEQYF.

The CDR3 loop reads CASSAGGETQYF. CDR3 DNA: TGTGCCAGCAGTGCAGGGGGGGAGACCCAGTACTTC. V gene TRBV12-3 or TRBV12-4 combines with J gene TRBJ2-5, with a possible D match to TRBD1 (7 bases). The CDR3 contains 12 residues. Trimming shortened V by 5 bases and J by 5 bases, and 9 bases separated the two germline ends.